These 3 T cell receptor beta chains were all obtained from the same sample, sequenced in a study of blood T cell repertoires in COVID-19. Profiling relied on immunoSEQ multiplex PCR, and the TCRdb table lists in-frame clones only, not all of them. The table has some 350,000 clones, 80% to 90% seen once. The sequenced material came from peripheral blood. Receptors originate from a man under 40 with active or convalescent COVID-19.

The chain couples TRBV7-2 to TRBJ2-1, with 10 bases fitting TRBD2. Germline CDR1 and CDR2: SGHTA and FQGNSA. This CDR3 is 15 amino acids long. Trimming at V came to 5 bases and at J to 8 bases, leaving 9 bases not matched to a gene. The CDR3 DNA follows: TGTGCCAGCAGCCCCCACAGCGGGAGGGCCGATGAGCAGTTCTTC. Translation: CASSPHSGRADEQFF.

The chain is built from TRBV28 and TRBJ1-5, with D hard to call. The V end lost 3 bases, the J end lost 2 bases, and 8 bases lay between the germline ends. This CDR3 has 14 residues. CDR1 and CDR2 from the germline V gene are MDHEN and SYDVKM. The DNA of the CDR3 is TGTGCCAGCAGTTTGGTCCAGGGCAATCAGCCCCAGCATTTT. Its translation: CASSLVQGNQPQHF.

This clone was seen a handful of times. This rearrangement joins TRBV7-3 to TRBJ2-5; unclear D gene. The V gene lost 2 bases and the J gene lost 5 bases, with 9 bases spanning the gap. Germline lookup yields CDR1 SGHTA and CDR2 FQGTGA. CDR3 length: 13 residues. CDR3 bases: TGTGCCAGCAGCTTAGAGGTAGCCGAGACCCAGTACTTC. This encodes CASSLEVAETQYF.